This entry features one TCR beta chain sequence. Its antigen is not known. A read error may be the cause here, since a much bigger clone is one base away. V lost 7 bases and J lost 10; bases outside the gene matches: 18. This CDR3 is 15 amino acids long. CDR1 and CDR2 from the germline V gene are DFQATT and SNEGSKA (reference sequence). A modified ARM-PCR protocol with three rounds of nested PCR amplified TCRbeta. TCRdb independently ran MiXCR on the multiplex PCR reads; one entry per CDR3 protein. The profile covers about 110,000 distinct CDR3 sequences, with roughly 73% appearing a single time and under 45% taken by the ten largest. This specimen belongs to a study of tumor and adjacent non-tumor tissue in lung cancer. No cell sorting was done before RNA was extracted from the tissue. Chemotherapy-naive patients with new lung cancer underwent thoracic surgery in China, August–late 2014. General observations from the study: Compared with tumor, normal lung showed significantly lower TCR diversity.

The sequence came from a woman aged 55-70 years with non-small cell lung cancer. The chain uses TRBV20-1 and TRBJ2-1; 8 nucleotides match TRBD1. The sample was lung tumor tissue. The DNA for the CDR3 is TGCAGTGTTGTCCCCGGGACAGGAGGGTCCGGGGAGCAGTTCTTC. The encoded protein is CSVVPGTGGSGEQFF.